This T cell receptor (beta chain) comes out of a study of T cells in tumors after PD-1 blockade. Study overall: Blood samples averaged around 110,000 templates (range about 23,000-280,000) and 35,000 to 40,000 unique clonotypes. Whole-study results and caveats: Blood contained roughly 43% of the tumor's TCR clonotypes.

With respect to this clone: Its antigen is unknown.

This CDR3 comprises 15 residues. Per the germline V gene, CDR1 is MRHNA and CDR2 is SNTAGT. V was shortened by 0 bases and J by 4 bases, with 9 bases between the two germline ends. Method: immunoSEQ multiplex PCR; TCRdb's copy keeps in-frame clones and lacks some. The sample includes 35,000 or so clones, around 80% of them seen just once. The clonotype comes from a human donor with basal cell carcinoma. The specimen was PBMCs, collected before anti-PD-1 treatment. The chain uses TRBV6-4 and TRBJ2-2; possible D gene TRBD2, 5 bases. As DNA, the CDR3 is TGTGCCAGCAGTGACTCACTAGGAGGCACCGGGGAGCTGTTTTTT. It specifies CASSDSLGGTGELFF.